Each of the 20 T cell receptor beta chains below was sequenced from the same sample in a study of cytomegalovirus exposure and HLA in healthy donors. The study ran its PCR with 60 Vbeta and 13 Jbeta primers. Profiled with immunoSEQ multiplex PCR; TCRdb holds only in-frame clones, not every one. The sample includes 120,000 to 150,000 clones, about three quarters of them seen just once. The source material was PBMCs. The receptors here all came from a male donor in good health and CMV-seropositive.

This clone was recorded only once. The J gene is TRBJ2-3, the V gene TRBV18; 10 bases are a match to TRBD2. Trimming took 3 bases from V and 4 from J; bases not matched to a gene: 4. Germline V lookup: CDR1 KGHSH, CDR2 LQKENI. This CDR3 is built from 15 residues. The chain's CDR3 is CASSPSSGSPDTQYF. DNA of the CDR3: TGTGCCAGCTCACCCTCTAGCGGGAGTCCAGATACGCAGTATTTT.

This sequence joins TRBV19 and TRBJ2-2; a weak D match, TRBD2 (6 bases). Germline V gene lookup returns CDR1 LNHDA and CDR2 SQIVND (reference sequence). The length of the CDR3 is 15 residues. V was cut by 3 bases and J by 3 bases, with 11 bases left in between. Here the CDR3 reads CASSISSVHTGELFF. CDR3 nucleotide sequence: TGTGCCAGTAGTATTTCTAGCGTCCACACCGGGGAGCTGTTTTTT.

The rearrangement links TRBV7-9 to TRBJ1-4, with D maybe TRBD1 (6 bases). This CDR3 has 18 residues. Deletions cut 4 bases from V and 1 base from J, with 19 bases between. Germline V CDR1 and CDR2: SEHNR, FQNEAQ (reference sequence). In DNA, the CDR3 is TGTGCCAGCAGCTGGGAAGCAGGGGCGTTGGGAACTAATGAAAAACTGTTTTTT. It yields the protein CASSWEAGALGTNEKLFF. Filled out from reference TRBV7-9 and TRBJ1-4, the complete variable domain reads DTGVSQNPRHKITKRGQNVTFRCDPISEHNRLYWYRQTLGQGPEFLTYFQNEAQLEKSRLLSDRFSAERPKGSFSTLEIQRTEQGDSAMYLCASSWEAGALGTNEKLFFGSGTQLSVL.

CDR3 in amino acids: CASSLQTGLNTEAFF. Here the CDR3 DNA reads TGTGCCAGCAGCTTACAAACAGGGTTGAACACTGAAGCTTTCTTT. V gene TRBV5-6 combines with J gene TRBJ1-1, with a tentative D call TRBD1 (6 bases). V lost 2 bases and J lost 0, with 11 bases in between. Germline loops: CDR1 SGHDT, CDR2 YYEEEE. This CDR3 has 15 amino acids.

This chain joins TRBV28 and TRBJ2-5; 8 bases align to TRBD1. V was clipped by 5 bases and J by 5 bases; unmatched bases: 10. Germline V CDR1 and CDR2: MDHEN, SYDVKM. This CDR3 spans 15 amino acids. The CDR3 is CASSRMQGADETQYF. In DNA, the CDR3 is TGTGCCAGCAGTCGAATGCAGGGGGCGGATGAGACCCAGTACTTC.

The chain joins TRBV10-3 to TRBJ2-1; 9 bases fit TRBD1. This CDR3 has 11 amino acids. CDR1 and CDR2 (germline): ENHRY, SYGVKD. V trimming: 10 bases; J trimming: 9 bases; junction bases outside the gene matches: 4. The CDR3 nucleotides are TGTGCCAGCGGACAGGGGACTGAGCAGTTCTTC. Amino acids: CASGQGTEQFF.

The CDR3: CASSQGVTGATNEKLFF. The CDR3 nucleotides read TGCGCCAGCAGCCAAGGCGTCACCGGAGCAACTAATGAAAAACTGTTTTTT. The rearrangement uses TRBV4-3 and TRBJ1-4; the D is unclear. This CDR3 contains 17 residues. Trimming removed 1 base at V and 0 bases at J, with 12 bases between. Germline-derived CDR1 and CDR2 are LGHNA and YSLEER.

The chain carries TRBV15 and TRBJ1-2, with 9 bases lining up with TRBD1. This CDR3 is 17 amino acids long. The ends lost 0 bases at V and 6 bases at J; junction bases unmatched: 11. The germline V gene has CDR1 LNHNV and CDR2 YYDKDF (reference sequence). The DNA for the CDR3 is TGTGCCACCAGCAGAGATCTTGGGACAGGGCTAGGGGATGGCTACACCTTC. It translates to CATSRDLGTGLGDGYTF.

This clone came up once. The V call is TRBV5-1, the J call TRBJ2-5, with 7 bases matching TRBD2. The CDR3 runs 14 residues. CDR1 SGHRS and CDR2 YFSETQ come from the germline V gene. Trimming removed 4 bases from V and 2 bases from J; junction bases left unmatched: 5. CDR3 residues: CASSPFGGQETQYF. CDR3 DNA sequence: TGCGCCAGCAGCCCTTTCGGGGGGCAAGAGACCCAGTACTTC.

A note on this clone: This CDR3 is also generated by other DNA sequences in the sample. The rearrangement uses TRBV9 and TRBJ1-2; 7 bases match TRBD1. Germline-derived CDR1 and CDR2 are SGDLS and YYNGEE. V trimming: 0 bases; J trimming: 2 bases; junction bases outside the gene matches: 1. This CDR3 region has 14 residues. The CDR3 sequence: CASSVGGGNYGYTF. CDR3 DNA sequence: TGTGCCAGCAGCGTAGGAGGGGGCAACTATGGCTACACCTTC.

The chain combines TRBV4-2 with TRBJ2-3; D gene uncertain. Trimming took 0 bases from V and 1 from J, leaving 5 bases between them. Germline V gene lookup returns CDR1 LGHNA and CDR2 YNFKEQ. The CDR3 sequence is 14 residues long. The CDR3 region has the DNA TGTGCCAGCAGCCAAGATCTAGGCACAGATACGCAGTATTTT. Translation: CASSQDLGTDTQYF.

The chain recombines TRBV5-5 with TRBJ2-7, with 8 bases lining up with TRBD1. J lost 3 bases, V lost 0 bases, and 5 bases had no gene match. The CDR3 totals 15 residues. Germline V gene data show CDR1 as SGHKS and CDR2 as YYEKEE (reference sequence). The CDR3 loop is CASSLGQGRLYEQYF. In nucleotides, the CDR3 is TGTGCCAGCAGCTTGGGACAGGGGCGCCTCTACGAGCAGTACTTC.

The chain has TRBV2 and TRBJ2-5, with D maybe TRBD1 (5 bases). The CDR3 has 14 residues. The V gene's germline CDR1 is SNHLY and CDR2 FYNNEI. The V end lost 4 bases, the J end lost 2 bases, and 11 bases lay between the germline ends. CDR3 region: CASSGYRLQETQYF. The CDR3 DNA sequence: TGTGCCAGCAGTGGATACAGGTTACAAGAGACCCAGTACTTC. Full variable domain (remainder filled in from reference TRBV2 and TRBJ2-5): EPEVTQTPSHQVTQMGQEVILRCVPISNHLYFYWYRQILGQKVEFLVSFYNNEISEKSEIFDDQFSVERPDGSNFTLKIRSTKLEDSAMYFCASSGYRLQETQYFGPGTRLLVL.

This clone was counted once. CDR3 nucleotides: TGTGCCAGCAGCCAAGAGACAGGGTACAATGAGCAGTTCTTC. Amino acid sequence: CASSQETGYNEQFF. The V gene is TRBV4-2, the J gene TRBJ2-1, with TRBD1 identical over 7 bases. Germline CDR1 LGHNA, CDR2 YNFKEQ. J lost 4 bases, V lost 0 bases, and 0 bases had no gene match. The CDR3 covers 14 residues.

The CDR3 here is CASSIGQTEQYF. CDR3 coding DNA: TGTGCCAGTAGTATTGGGCAGACGGAGCAGTACTTC. The rearrangement uses TRBV19 and TRBJ2-7; D not resolved. This CDR3 has 12 amino acids. Trimming cost V 3 bases and J 7 bases, with 10 bases left between them. Looked up from germline, CDR1 is LNHDA and CDR2 is SQIVND (reference sequence).

In its sample, this clone was seen a few times. The rearrangement uses TRBV6-5 and TRBJ1-4; D uncertain. The length of the CDR3 is 14 residues. Germline-derived CDR1 and CDR2 are MNHEY and SVGAGI. V lost 8 bases and J 8 bases, leaving 18 bases between the germline ends. As DNA, the CDR3 is TGTGCCAGCTCAGACATGTTTGCGGGGGAAAAACTGTTTTTT. Its translation is CASSDMFAGEKLFF.

The chain employs TRBV5-1 and TRBJ2-1; 8 bases line up with TRBD2. J lost 4 bases, V lost 0 bases, and 3 bases had no gene match. CDR1 is SGHRS, CDR2 YFSETQ, per germline. CDR3 length: 15 amino acids. CDR3 nucleotides: TGCGCCAGCAGCTTGGCCGGGGGGGTTTACAATGAGCAGTTCTTC. Amino acid sequence: CASSLAGGVYNEQFF.

DNA for the CDR3: TGTGCCAGCAGTTACTCAGCAGGGGATGCCTACGAGCAGTACTTC. It translates to CASSYSAGDAYEQYF. The chain employs TRBV6-5 and TRBJ2-7, with TRBD1 as a possible D gene (6 bases). There are 15 residues in the CDR3. Germline V gives CDR1 MNHEY, CDR2 SVGAGI. Deletions cut 0 bases from V and 2 bases from J, with 11 bases between.

The CDR3 region is CASSRLLAGGPYEQYF. The DNA of the CDR3 is TGTGCCAGCAGCAGATTGCTAGCGGGAGGTCCCTACGAGCAGTACTTC. The chain carries TRBV5-4 and TRBJ2-7, with TRBD2 matching over 11 bases. V shed 4 bases and J 2 bases; nucleotides not matched to a gene: 8. Germline V gene sequence: CDR1 SGHNT, CDR2 YYREEE (reference sequence). The length of the CDR3 is 16 residues.

The chain recombines TRBV4-3 with TRBJ2-7, with D perhaps TRBD2 (6 bases). V was clipped by 4 bases and J by 1 base, with 14 bases between them. Germline values: CDR1 LGHNA, CDR2 YSLEER. CDR3 size: 15 residues. The CDR3 DNA reads as TGCGCCAGCAGCCCGGGACTCCCCTCATCCTACGAGCAGTACTTC. Amino acid sequence: CASSPGLPSSYEQYF.